This TCR beta chain was sequenced for a study of prognosis after radiotherapy for stage I lung cancer. From germline, CDR1 is KGHDR and CDR2 SFDVKD. With 3 bases removed from V and 2 bases from J, the gap between germline ends came to 12 bases. This CDR3 spans 15 amino acids. Genomic DNA yielded TCR beta CDR3, amplified by two-round multiplex PCR. Primers specific to each TRBV and TRBJ gene drove first-round PCR. TCRdb used MiXCR to reprocess the multiplex PCR reads, holding one entry per CDR3 protein. The sample holds 26,000 or so distinct CDR3 sequences, 25% to 35% seen once. In this sample, this clonotype turned up many times.

The starting material was PBMCs, obtained before or after stereotactic body radiation therapy (not recorded which). The source is a donor over 45 with non-small cell lung cancer. This chain uses TRBV24-1 with TRBJ2-5; D may be TRBD1 (6 bases). The CDR3 sequence is CATSDIGTPQETQYF. In DNA, the CDR3 is TGTGCCACCAGTGATATCGGGACACCGCAAGAGACCCAGTACTTC.